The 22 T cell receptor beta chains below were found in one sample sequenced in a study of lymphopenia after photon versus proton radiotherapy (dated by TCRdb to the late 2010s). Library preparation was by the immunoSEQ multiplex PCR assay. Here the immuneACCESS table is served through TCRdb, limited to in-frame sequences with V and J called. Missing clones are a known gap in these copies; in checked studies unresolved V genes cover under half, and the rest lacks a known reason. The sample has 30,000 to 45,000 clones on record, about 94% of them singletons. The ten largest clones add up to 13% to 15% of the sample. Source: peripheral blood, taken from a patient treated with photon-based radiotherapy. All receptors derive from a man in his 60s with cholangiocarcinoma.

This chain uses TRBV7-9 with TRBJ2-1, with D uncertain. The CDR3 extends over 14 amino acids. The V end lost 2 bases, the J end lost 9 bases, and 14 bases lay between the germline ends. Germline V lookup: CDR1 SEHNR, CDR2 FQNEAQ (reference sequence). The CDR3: CASSLIAGVTEQFF. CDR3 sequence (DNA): TGTGCCAGCAGCTTAATTGCAGGTGTCACTGAGCAGTTCTTC.

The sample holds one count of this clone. Here the CDR3 reads CASSEFRTGTHEQFF. DNA for the CDR3: TGTGCCAGCAGTGAATTCAGGACAGGGACACATGAGCAGTTCTTC. The rearrangement uses TRBV25-1 and TRBJ2-1; 8 bases match TRBD1. This CDR3 is 15 amino acids long. From germline, CDR1 is MGHDK and CDR2 SYGVNS. With V trimmed by 1 base and J by 8 bases, 7 bases remained unmatched.

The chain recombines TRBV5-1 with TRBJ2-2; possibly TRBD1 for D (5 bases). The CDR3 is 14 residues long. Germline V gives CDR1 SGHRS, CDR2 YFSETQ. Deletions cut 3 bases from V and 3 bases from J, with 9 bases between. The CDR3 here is CASSSQGYTGELFF. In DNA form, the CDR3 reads TGCGCCAGCAGCTCTCAGGGTTACACCGGGGAGCTGTTTTTT.

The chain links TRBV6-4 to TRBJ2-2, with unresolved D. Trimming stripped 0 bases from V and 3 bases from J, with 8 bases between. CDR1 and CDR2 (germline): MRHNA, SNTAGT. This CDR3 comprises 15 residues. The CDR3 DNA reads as TGTGCCAGCAGTGACTCAGTTTCCCACACCGGGGAGCTGTTTTTT. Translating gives CASSDSVSHTGELFF.

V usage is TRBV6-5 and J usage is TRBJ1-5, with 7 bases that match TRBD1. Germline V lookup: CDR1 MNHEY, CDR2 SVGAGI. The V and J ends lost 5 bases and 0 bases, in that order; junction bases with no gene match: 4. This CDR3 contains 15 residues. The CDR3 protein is CASSPDRDSNQPQHF. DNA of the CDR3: TGTGCCAGCAGTCCCGACAGGGATAGCAATCAGCCCCAGCATTTT.

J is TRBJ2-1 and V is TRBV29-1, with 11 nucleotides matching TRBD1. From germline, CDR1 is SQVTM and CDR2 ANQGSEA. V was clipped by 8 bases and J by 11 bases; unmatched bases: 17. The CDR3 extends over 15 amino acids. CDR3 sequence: CSTRTPGQGDGKQFF. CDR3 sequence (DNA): TGCAGCACCCGAACACCGGGACAGGGGGACGGGAAGCAGTTCTTC.

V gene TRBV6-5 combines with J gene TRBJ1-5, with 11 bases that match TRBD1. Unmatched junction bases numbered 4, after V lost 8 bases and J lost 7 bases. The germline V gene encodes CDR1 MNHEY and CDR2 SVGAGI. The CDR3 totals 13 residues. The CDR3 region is CASGTGGGQPQHF. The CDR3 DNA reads TGTGCCAGCGGGACAGGGGGTGGGCAGCCCCAGCATTTT.

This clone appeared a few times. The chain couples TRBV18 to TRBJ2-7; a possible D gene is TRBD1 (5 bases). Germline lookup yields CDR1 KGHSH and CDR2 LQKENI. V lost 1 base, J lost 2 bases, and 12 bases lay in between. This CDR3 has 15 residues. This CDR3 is CASSPQGQPTYEQYF. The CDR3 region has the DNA TGTGCCAGCTCACCACAGGGGCAGCCTACCTACGAGCAGTACTTC. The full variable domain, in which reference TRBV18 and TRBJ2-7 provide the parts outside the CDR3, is NAGVMQNPRHLVRRRGQEARLRCSPMKGHSHVYWYRQLPEEGLKFMVYLQKENIIDESGMPKERFSAEFPKEGPSILRIQQVVRGDSAAYFCASSPQGQPTYEQYFGPGTRLTVT.

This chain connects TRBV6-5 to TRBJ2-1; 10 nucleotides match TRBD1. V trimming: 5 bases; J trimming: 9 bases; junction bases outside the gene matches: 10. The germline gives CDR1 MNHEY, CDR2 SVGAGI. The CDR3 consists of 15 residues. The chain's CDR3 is CASSRRGQGHSEQFF. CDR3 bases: TGTGCCAGCAGTCGACGGGGACAGGGGCATAGTGAGCAGTTCTTC.

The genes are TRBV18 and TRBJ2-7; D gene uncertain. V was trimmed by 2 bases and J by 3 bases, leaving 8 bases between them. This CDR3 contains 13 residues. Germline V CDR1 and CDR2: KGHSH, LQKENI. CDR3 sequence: CASSPGLYYEQYF. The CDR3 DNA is TGTGCCAGCTCACCAGGGTTATACTACGAGCAGTACTTC.

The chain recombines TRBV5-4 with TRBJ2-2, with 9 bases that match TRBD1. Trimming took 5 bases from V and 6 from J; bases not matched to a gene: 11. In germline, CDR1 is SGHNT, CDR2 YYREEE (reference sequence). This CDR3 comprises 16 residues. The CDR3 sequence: CASSTQQGAEAGELFF. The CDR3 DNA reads TGTGCCAGCAGTACCCAACAGGGGGCCGAGGCCGGGGAGCTGTTTTTT.

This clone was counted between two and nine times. This CDR3 is CASNRDRAPYGYTF. For the CDR3, the DNA is TGTGCCAGCAACAGGGACAGGGCCCCTTATGGCTACACCTTC. The genes are TRBV28 and TRBJ1-2, with TRBD1 identical over 9 bases. Trimming at V came to 7 bases and at J to 5 bases, leaving 8 bases not matched to a gene. The CDR3 has 14 amino acids. The V gene's germline CDR1 is MDHEN and CDR2 SYDVKM.

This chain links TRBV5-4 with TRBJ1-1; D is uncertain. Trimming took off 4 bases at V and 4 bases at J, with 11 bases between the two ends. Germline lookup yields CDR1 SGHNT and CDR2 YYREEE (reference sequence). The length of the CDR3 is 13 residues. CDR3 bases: TGTGCCAGCAGCGTAGGCGGGGTCACTGAAGCTTTCTTT. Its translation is CASSVGGVTEAFF.

In nucleotides, the CDR3 is TGTGCCAGCAGCCCCATGGGACATCTTAGTACTGAGCAGTTCTTC. It encodes CASSPMGHLSTEQFF. V gene TRBV11-3 combines with J gene TRBJ2-1; D possibly corresponds to TRBD1 (6 bases). With 5 bases removed from V and 9 bases from J, the gap between germline ends came to 20 bases. The CDR3 extends over 15 amino acids. Per germline, CDR1 SGHNT and CDR2 YENEEA.

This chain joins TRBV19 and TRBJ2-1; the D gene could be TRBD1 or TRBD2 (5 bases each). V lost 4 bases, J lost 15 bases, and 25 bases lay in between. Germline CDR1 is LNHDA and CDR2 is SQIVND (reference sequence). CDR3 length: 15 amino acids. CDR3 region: CASSKGTGTITAPFF. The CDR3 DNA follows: TGTGCCAGTAGTAAGGGAACTGGGACGATAACCGCTCCGTTCTTC. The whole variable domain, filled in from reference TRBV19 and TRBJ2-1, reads DGGITQSPKYLFRKEGQNVTLSCEQNLNHDAMYWYRQDPGQGLRLIYYSQIVNDFQKGDIAEGYSVSREKKESFPLTVTSAQKNPTAFYLCASSKGTGTITAPFFGPGTRLTVL.

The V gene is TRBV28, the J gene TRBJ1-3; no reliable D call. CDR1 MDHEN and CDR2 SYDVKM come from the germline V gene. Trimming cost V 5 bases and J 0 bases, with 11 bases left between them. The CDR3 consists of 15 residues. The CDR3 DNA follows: TGTGCCAGCAGTGAAACAGCGATCTCTGGAAACACCATATATTTT. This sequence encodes CASSETAISGNTIYF.

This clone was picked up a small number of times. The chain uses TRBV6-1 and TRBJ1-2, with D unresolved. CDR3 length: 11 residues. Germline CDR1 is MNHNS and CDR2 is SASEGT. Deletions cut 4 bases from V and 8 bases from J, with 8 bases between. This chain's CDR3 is CASSGTRGYTF. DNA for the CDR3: TGTGCCAGCAGTGGGACGAGGGGCTACACCTTC.

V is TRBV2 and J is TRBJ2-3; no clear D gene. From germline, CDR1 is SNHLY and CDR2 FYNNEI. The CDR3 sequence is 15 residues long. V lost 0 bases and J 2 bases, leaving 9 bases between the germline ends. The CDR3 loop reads CASSEAIQSTDTQYF. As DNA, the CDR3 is TGTGCCAGCAGTGAAGCGATACAGTCCACAGATACGCAGTATTTT.

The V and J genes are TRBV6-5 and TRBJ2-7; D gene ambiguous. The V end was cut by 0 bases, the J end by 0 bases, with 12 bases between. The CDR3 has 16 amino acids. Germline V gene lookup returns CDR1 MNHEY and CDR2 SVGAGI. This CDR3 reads CASSYSNSRPSYEQYF. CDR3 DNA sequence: TGTGCCAGCAGTTACTCGAACAGCCGACCCTCCTACGAGCAGTACTTC.

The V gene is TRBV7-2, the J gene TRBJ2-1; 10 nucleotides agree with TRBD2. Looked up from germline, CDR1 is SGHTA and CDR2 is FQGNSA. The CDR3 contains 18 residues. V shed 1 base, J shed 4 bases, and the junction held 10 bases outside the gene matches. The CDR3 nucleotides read TGTGCCAGCAGCTTAGTTCTAGCGGGAGTGGGTGTTTACAATGAGCAGTTCTTC. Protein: CASSLVLAGVGVYNEQFF.

The DNA of the CDR3 is TGTGCCAGCAGCGTGGGAGCGGGGGGTCAGGTTGAGACCCAGTACTTC. It yields the protein CASSVGAGGQVETQYF. This chain uses TRBV9 with TRBJ2-5; 9 positions agree with TRBD2. From germline, CDR1 is SGDLS and CDR2 YYNGEE. The V segment lost 2 bases and the J segment 5 bases; nucleotides outside the gene matches: 10. CDR3 size: 16 residues.

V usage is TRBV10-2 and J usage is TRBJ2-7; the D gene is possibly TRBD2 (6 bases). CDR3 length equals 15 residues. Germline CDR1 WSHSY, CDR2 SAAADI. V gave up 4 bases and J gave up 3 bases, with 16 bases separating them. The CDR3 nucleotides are TGCGCCAGCAGTGGGGGGGACTCCTGGAGCTACGAGCAGTACTTC. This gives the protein CASSGGDSWSYEQYF.